Listed below are T cell receptor beta chains from one sample, sequenced in a study of T cells in narcolepsy. The assay was immunoSEQ multiplex PCR, and TCRdb's table has in-frame clones only and misses some. The sample lists about 20,000 clones, about four fifths occurring once. The specimen was memory (CD45RA-) CD4+ T cells from blood. The receptors originated from a human donor in good health. Each CDR3 is given with its conserved first and last residue. Each record gives: clone size, J gene, V gene, D gene, CDR3 DNA, CDR3 protein. The D gene is left open where the match is weak. Not every row has a clone size; where given, it reads once, few, many or a size class.

.,TRBJ1-1,TRBV28,.,TGTGCCAGCAGTTTGGGGGACACTGAAGCTTTCTTT,CASSLGDTEAFF
.,TRBJ1-2,TRBV4-3,.,TGCGCCAGCAGCCAAGTGGTAGGGGGTGGCTACACCTTC,CASSQVVGGGYTF
.,TRBJ2-2,TRBV6-5,.,TGTGCCAGCACTCGGGGGAACACCGGGGAGCTGTTTTTT,CASTRGNTGELFF
.,TRBJ1-3,TRBV18,.,TGTGCCAGCTCACCAAATCGGGGGGCCTCTGGAAACACCATATATTTT,CASSPNRGASGNTIYF
.,TRBJ2-7,TRBV27,TRBD2,TGTGCCAGCAGGGAAATTGGGACTAGCGGGAGGTCCACCTACGAGCAGTACTTC,CASREIGTSGRSTYEQYF
.,TRBJ1-2,TRBV28,.,TGTGCCAGCAGTTTACTGGGGGGTGATGGCTACACCTTC,CASSLLGGDGYTF
.,TRBJ1-6,TRBV5-1,.,TGCGCCAGCAGCTTTACGAGGGGCTCACCCCTCCACTTT,CASSFTRGSPLHF
.,TRBJ2-1,TRBV5-1,.,TGCGCCAGCAGCTTGCGTGGGGGCGCTTCCTACAATGAGCAGTTCTTC,CASSLRGGASYNEQFF
.,TRBJ1-1,TRBV27,TRBD1,TGTGCCAGCAGTTCCCAGGGGGCGCGAGGGAGCACTGAAGCTTTCTTT,CASSSQGARGSTEAFF
.,TRBJ2-7,TRBV5-4,.,TGTGCCAGCAGCCTTCCGGGACAACCGCAGTACTTC,CASSLPGQPQYF
.,TRBJ1-6,TRBV7-3,.,TGTGCCAGCAGCTTACGGAGCGAGGGATCACCCCTCCACTTT,CASSLRSEGSPLHF
few,TRBJ2-7,TRBV6-6,TRBD1,TGTGCCAGCAGTTATGAGACAGGGGGCCACGAGCAGTACTTC,CASSYETGGHEQYF
once,TRBJ2-7,TRBV5-1,.,TGCGCCAGCATCCGAGGAGGGACGGAGGACTACGAGCAGTACTTC,CASIRGGTEDYEQYF
.,TRBJ2-2,TRBV2,.,TGTGCCAGCATGGCGGGTCTCGCGAACACCGGGGAGCTGTTTTTT,CASMAGLANTGELFF
.,TRBJ2-5,TRBV11-3,.,TGTGCCAGCAGCTTATCCAATGAGGAGACCCAGTACTTC,CASSLSNEETQYF
.,TRBJ2-7,TRBV19,.,TGTGCCAGTACCCCAGAAGACAGGCCCTACGAGCAGTACTTC,CASTPEDRPYEQYF
.,TRBJ2-2,TRBV5-1,TRBD1,TGCGCCAGCAGCTTTCCAGGGGGCTACACCGGGGAGCTGTTTTTT,CASSFPGGYTGELFF
.,TRBJ1-1,TRBV6-1,.,TGTGCCAGCAGTTCAGAGCTTAACACTGAAGCTTTCTTT,CASSSELNTEAFF
.,TRBJ2-7,TRBV19,.,TGTGCCAGTAGTCCTGACTTAGGGGGAGACAACGAGCAGTACTTC,CASSPDLGGDNEQYF
.,TRBJ2-3,TRBV7-3,TRBD2,TGTGCCAGCAGCTCCTATAGCGGGAGGGGATTGAAAAATACGCAGTATTTT,CASSSYSGRGLKNTQYF
.,TRBJ1-2,TRBV7-2,TRBD1,TGTGCCAGCAGCTTTACAGGGGGCTATGGCTACACCTTC,CASSFTGGYGYTF
.,TRBJ1-1,TRBV4-2,.,TGTGCCAGCAGCCAAGATGGGCCCAGAGCAGGGCTTGGAGCTTTCTTT,CASSQDGPRAGLGAFF
.,TRBJ1-1,TRBV11-1,.,TGTGCCAGCAGCCAAGGGACCTACGCCTCGCAAGCTTTCTTT,CASSQGTYASQAFF
.,TRBJ2-6,TRBV6-1,.,TGTGCCAGCAGTGAATGGGGCCGGGAATCTGGGGCCAACGTCCTGACTTTC,CASSEWGRESGANVLTF
.,TRBJ2-2,TRBV9,.,TGTGCCAGCAGCGTATTTGACGGGGAGCTGTTTTTT,CASSVFDGELFF
.,TRBJ1-2,TRBV28,.,TGTGCCAGCACCGACGCCAGGAGTAACTATGGCTACACCTTC,CASTDARSNYGYTF
.,TRBJ2-7,TRBV7-2,TRBD2,TGTGCCAGCAGCTCCTCTAGCGGGGGGGCCTCCTACGAGCAGTACTTC,CASSSSSGGASYEQYF
.,TRBJ2-7,TRBV19,TRBD2,TGTGCCAGCCGGGACAGGAGAGGACTAGCGGGAGTGGGGAGCTCCTACGAGCAGTACTTC,CASRDRRGLAGVGSSYEQYF
.,TRBJ2-1,TRBV5-1,.,TGCGCCAGCAGCTTGACGGACTCTCCCTACAATGAGCAGTTCTTC,CASSLTDSPYNEQFF
.,TRBJ2-1,TRBV29-1,TRBD2,TGCAGCGTTGATCACCCGACTAGCGGGAGGGAGAATGAGCAGTTCTTC,CSVDHPTSGRENEQFF
.,TRBJ2-5,TRBV12-5,TRBD2,TGTGCTAGTGGTTTGGGGCATAGCGGGGGGCTTGAAGAGACCCAGTACTTC,CASGLGHSGGLEETQYF
.,TRBJ2-3,TRBV29-1,TRBD2,TGCAGCGTTGCGAGGCGGGGGGCGGATACGCAGTATTTT,CSVARRGADTQYF
.,TRBJ1-5,TRBV2,.,TGTGCCAGCAGTGAACAGGGGATCAATCAGCCCCAGCATTTT,CASSEQGINQPQHF
.,TRBJ2-7,TRBV6-5,.,TGTGCCAGCAGTGCCCAACAGGGCAACGAGCAGTACTTC,CASSAQQGNEQYF
.,TRBJ2-3,TRBV2,.,TGTGCCAGCAGTTTAGACACAGATACGCAGTATTTT,CASSLDTDTQYF
.,TRBJ2-6,TRBV30,.,TGTGCCTGGAGTTCCGGCCGGATCAGAAGGGCCAACGTCCTGACTTTC,CAWSSGRIRRANVLTF
.,TRBJ1-3,TRBV29-1,.,TGCAGCGTTGGTCTGGGACACTCTGGAAACACCATATATTTT,CSVGLGHSGNTIYF
.,TRBJ1-2,TRBV29-1,.,TGCAGCGTTGACAGGAAACTCTATGGCTACACCTTC,CSVDRKLYGYTF
.,TRBJ1-1,TRBV5-1,.,TGCGCCAGCAGCTCTGATTTTGAAGGAGGTGAAGCTTTCTTT,CASSSDFEGGEAFF
.,TRBJ2-2,TRBV25-1,TRBD2,TGTGCCAGCAGTAAAGGACTAGCGGGGGCGAACACCGGGGAGCTGTTTTTT,CASSKGLAGANTGELFF
.,TRBJ2-1,TRBV5-1,.,TGCGCCAGCAGCCCCCTACTCCCGGGGACGGATGAGCAGTTCTTC,CASSPLLPGTDEQFF
.,TRBJ2-7,TRBV5-1,.,TGCGCCAGCAGCGACGGGGGCCGGACCTACGAGCAGTACTTC,CASSDGGRTYEQYF
.,TRBJ2-1,TRBV10-1,TRBD2,TGCGCCAGCAGTTTTCTTTCGAGCGGGACCTACAATGAGCAGTTCTTC,CASSFLSSGTYNEQFF
.,TRBJ1-6,TRBV18,.,TGTGCCAGCTCACCATTTCAAGTGGGCTTTAATTCACCCCTCCACTTT,CASSPFQVGFNSPLHF
.,TRBJ2-7,TRBV6-9,.,TGTGCCGGTGGCAGTTCCTACGAGCAGTACTTC,CAGGSSYEQYF
.,TRBJ1-5,TRBV5-1,.,TGCGCCAGCAGCCCCGGGATGGGCGGCAATCAGCCCCAGCATTTT,CASSPGMGGNQPQHF
.,TRBJ2-1,TRBV7-2,.,TGTGCCAGCAGCTTAGTTGATGATCAGCAGTTCTTC,CASSLVDDQQFF
few,TRBJ2-1,TRBV5-6,TRBD2,TGTGCCAGCAGCTTGGCGGGACTAGGATACAATGAGCAGTTCTTC,CASSLAGLGYNEQFF
.,TRBJ2-1,TRBV15,TRBD2,TGTGCCACCAGCAGGTCCATTAGCGGGTACAATGAGCAGTTCTTC,CATSRSISGYNEQFF
.,TRBJ2-1,TRBV5-6,.,TGTGCCAGCAGCTTCGGCGGCGATGGGTTGTGGAATGAGCAGTTCTTC,CASSFGGDGLWNEQFF
.,TRBJ2-3,TRBV9,.,TGTGCCAGCAGCGTGGGGGTAGTAGATACGCAGTATTTT,CASSVGVVDTQYF
.,TRBJ2-7,TRBV27,TRBD1,TGTGCCAGCAGTTCCCCCTCGGGACAGGCCTCCTACGAGCAGTACTTC,CASSSPSGQASYEQYF
.,TRBJ1-6,TRBV6-1,.,TGTGCCAGCAGCACTCAGGGCGCGAATTCACCCCTCCACTTT,CASSTQGANSPLHF
few,TRBJ2-3,TRBV7-9,.,TGTGCCAGCAGCTTTATAGCGGTCACAGATACGCAGTATTTT,CASSFIAVTDTQYF